The 25 T cell receptor beta chains in this list originate from one sample, sequenced in a study of cytomegalovirus exposure and HLA in healthy donors. The PCR ran on 60 Vbeta and 13 Jbeta primers. Method: immunoSEQ multiplex PCR; TCRdb's copy keeps in-frame clones and lacks some. The sample consists of under 150,000 clones, around 79% of them appearing once. Source material: PBMCs. The receptors here all came from a woman aged 35 to 49 in good health and CMV-seronegative.

The rearrangement joins TRBV6-4 to TRBJ1-1, with 7 bases identical to TRBD1. The trim removed 5 bases at V and 0 bases at J, leaving 0 bases unmatched. CDR3 length: 13 amino acids. Per the germline V gene, CDR1 is MRHNA and CDR2 is SNTAGT. CDR3 sequence: CASSRGLNTEAFF. The CDR3 nucleotides are TGTGCCAGCAGTAGGGGGCTGAACACTGAAGCTTTCTTT.

The chain recombines TRBV9 with TRBJ2-1, with 8 bases that match TRBD1. Trimming removed 3 bases from V and 3 bases from J; junction bases left unmatched: 5. CDR1 is SGDLS and CDR2 is YYNGEE in the germline V gene. The CDR3 loop spans 15 amino acids. CDR3 coding DNA: TGTGCCAGCAGCGGGAGGGACAGGAACTACAATGAGCAGTTCTTC. Its protein is CASSGRDRNYNEQFF. The whole variable domain, filled in from reference TRBV9 and TRBJ2-1, reads DSGVTQTPKHLITATGQRVTLRCSPRSGDLSVYWYQQSLDQGLQFLIQYYNGEERAKGNILERFSAQQFPDLHSELNLSSLELGDSALYFCASSGRDRNYNEQFFGPGTRLTVL.

The rearrangement joins TRBV6-5 to TRBJ1-1; 7 bases line up with TRBD1. This CDR3 is 13 amino acids long. V lost 6 bases, J lost 5 bases, and 6 bases stayed unmatched. CDR1 and CDR2 from the germline V gene are MNHEY and SVGAGI. For the CDR3, the DNA is TGTGCCAGCAGACACAGGGGAGCGACTGAAGCTTTCTTT. The encoded protein is CASRHRGATEAFF.

This clone was picked up many times. The chain recombines TRBV7-9 with TRBJ1-1; D remains unclear. V lost 5 bases to trimming and J lost 7 bases, with 11 bases between them. This CDR3 has 12 amino acids. The germline V gene encodes CDR1 SEHNR and CDR2 FQNEAQ (reference sequence). The CDR3 region is CASSQDWDEAFF. Written as DNA, the CDR3 is TGTGCCAGCAGCCAGGACTGGGATGAAGCTTTCTTT.

This chain uses TRBV4-1 with TRBJ2-4, with 7 nucleotides matching TRBD1. The length of the CDR3 is 17 residues. The trim removed 3 bases at V and 6 bases at J, leaving 14 bases unmatched. Germline CDR1 and CDR2: MGHRA and YSYEKL. CDR3 sequence: CASSQGRQGALINIQYF. The DNA of the CDR3 is TGCGCCAGCAGCCAGGGTAGACAGGGAGCCCTAATAAACATTCAGTACTTC.

The gene calls are TRBV5-1 and TRBJ1-1, with D possibly matching TRBD1 (5 bases). Germline V gene lookup returns CDR1 SGHRS and CDR2 YFSETQ. The ends were cut back, 2 bases at V and 4 bases at J, with 12 bases in the middle. The CDR3 has 14 residues. The CDR3 region has the DNA TGCGCCAGCAGCTTTCTGACAGTGGGCACTGAAGCTTTCTTT. Encoded protein: CASSFLTVGTEAFF.

This clone was counted a single time. The genes are TRBV5-4 and TRBJ1-1, with 8 nucleotides matching TRBD1. V dropped 3 bases and J dropped 11; count of bases not matched to a gene: 6. This CDR3 spans 12 amino acids. Germline lookup yields CDR1 SGHNT and CDR2 YYREEE (reference sequence). CDR3 loop: CASSSDRAHAFF. The CDR3 DNA is TGTGCCAGCAGCTCGGACAGGGCCCACGCTTTCTTT.

The J gene is TRBJ1-5, the V gene TRBV7-9, with D perhaps TRBD1 (6 bases). CDR3 length: 14 amino acids. The V gene lost 4 bases and the J gene lost 3 bases, with 10 bases spanning the gap. Germline CDR1 reads SEHNR; CDR2 reads FQNEAQ (reference sequence). CDR3 amino acids: CASSSQGVNQPQHF. The CDR3 coding sequence is TGTGCCAGCAGCTCACAGGGTGTCAATCAGCCCCAGCATTTT.

In DNA form, the CDR3 reads TGCGCCAGCAGCTTCGCTGGGGCGGTAGGAGATACGCAGTATTTT. Translation: CASSFAGAVGDTQYF. This sequence joins TRBV5-1 and TRBJ2-3; a possible D gene is TRBD1 (5 bases). In germline, CDR1 is SGHRS, CDR2 YFSETQ. V was pared by 2 bases and J by 5 bases, with 15 bases between. This CDR3 has 15 amino acids.

V and J are TRBV27 and TRBJ1-1; 11 nucleotides agree with TRBD1. V lost 4 bases, J lost 3 bases, and 4 bases stayed unmatched. Germline V gene lookup returns CDR1 MNHEY and CDR2 SMNVEV (reference sequence). The CDR3 has 15 amino acids. The chain's CDR3 is CASSSGTGGDTEAFF. For the CDR3, the DNA is TGTGCCAGCAGTTCGGGGACAGGGGGGGACACTGAAGCTTTCTTT.

The chain couples TRBV19 to TRBJ1-2; D might be TRBD1 (6 bases). Trimming pared 3 bases from V and 2 bases from J, leaving 13 bases between. In germline, CDR1 is LNHDA, CDR2 SQIVND (reference sequence). CDR3 length equals 15 residues. Here the CDR3 DNA reads TGTGCCAGTAGTATCAGGGGAACCCAAAACTATGGCTACACCTTC. It specifies CASSIRGTQNYGYTF.

The V call is TRBV2, the J call TRBJ2-5, with D maybe TRBD1 (5 bases). The J call may be in error: the DNA end matches TRBJ2-7 better. The CDR3 runs to 14 residues. Germline V gene lookup returns CDR1 SNHLY and CDR2 FYNNEI. The DNA of the CDR3 is TGTGCCAGCAGTGAAGGAGACAGACCCTACGAGCAGTACTTC. Residues: CASSEGDRPYEQYF.

This clone appeared a single time. This chain joins TRBV28 and TRBJ1-5; perhaps TRBD1 as D (5 bases). The CDR3 has 14 residues. Germline V gene lookup returns CDR1 MDHEN and CDR2 SYDVKM. V was cut by 7 bases and J by 7 bases, with 17 bases left in between. The CDR3: CASIEGGTGQPQHF. CDR3 DNA: TGTGCCAGCATCGAAGGAGGGACCGGGCAGCCCCAGCATTTT.

This chain joins TRBV5-1 and TRBJ1-5; possibly TRBD1 for D (5 bases). Germline values: CDR1 SGHRS, CDR2 YFSETQ. The germline V and J ends were trimmed by 2 bases and 2 bases, with 11 bases remaining between them. CDR3 size: 15 residues. CDR3 protein: CASSFASGGNQPQHF. In nucleotides, the CDR3 is TGCGCCAGCAGCTTCGCTTCGGGGGGCAATCAGCCCCAGCATTTT.

This chain connects TRBV15 to TRBJ2-7; maybe TRBD1 (6 bases). The CDR3 extends over 16 amino acids. Germline CDR1 reads LNHNV; CDR2 reads YYDKDF (reference sequence). V gave up 3 bases and J gave up 4 bases, with 19 bases separating them. This chain's CDR3 is CATSRNVQGTWYEQYF. The CDR3 nucleotides read TGTGCCACCAGCAGGAATGTGCAGGGGACGTGGTACGAGCAGTACTTC.

This rearrangement joins TRBV30 to TRBJ2-1; TRBD2 aligns across 15 bases. CDR3 size: 19 residues. V trimming: 0 bases; J trimming: 2 bases; junction bases outside the gene matches: 8. Germline loops: CDR1 GTSNPN, CDR2 SVGIG (reference sequence). The chain's CDR3 is CAWSVPGLAGGNTYNEQFF. For the CDR3, the DNA is TGTGCCTGGAGTGTGCCGGGACTAGCGGGGGGCAACACCTACAATGAGCAGTTCTTC.

The rearrangement uses TRBV7-2 and TRBJ1-1; possibly TRBD1 for D (6 bases). V lost 1 base and J lost 10, with 10 bases in between. This CDR3 has 12 amino acids. The germline CDR1 and CDR2 sequences are SGHTA and FQGNSA. The CDR3 region has the DNA TGTGCCAGCAGCTTAGATCAGGGGAGAGCTTTCTTT. The encoded protein is CASSLDQGRAFF.

The chain carries TRBV11-2 and TRBJ1-5; D call uncertain. Trimming removed 1 base from V and 1 base from J, with 5 bases in between. This CDR3 spans 14 amino acids. From germline, CDR1 is SGHAT and CDR2 FQNNGV. The CDR3: CASSLAGSNQPQHF. The CDR3 DNA reads TGTGCCAGCAGCTTAGCGGGGAGCAATCAGCCCCAGCATTTT. Complete variable domain (other parts from reference TRBV11-2 and TRBJ1-5): EAGVAQSPRYKIIEKRQSVAFWCNPISGHATLYWYQQILGQGPKLLIQFQNNGVVDDSQLPKDRFSAERLKGVDSTLKIQPAKLEDSAVYLCASSLAGSNQPQHFGDGTRLSIL.

V and J are TRBV28 and TRBJ1-5; 8 nucleotides match TRBD1. V lost 1 base to trimming and J lost 3 bases; unmatched junction nucleotides: 8. Germline values: CDR1 MDHEN, CDR2 SYDVKM. The length of the CDR3 is 17 residues. The CDR3 here is CASSLLGSGGINQPQHF. The CDR3 DNA reads as TGTGCCAGCAGTTTATTAGGGTCAGGGGGCATCAATCAGCCCCAGCATTTT. The variable domain in full, completed from reference TRBV28 and TRBJ1-5, reads DVKVTQSSRYLVKRTGEKVFLECVQDMDHENMFWYRQDPGLGLRLIYFSYDVKMKEKGDIPEGYSVSREKKERFSLILESASTNQTSMYLCASSLLGSGGINQPQHFGDGTRLSIL.

This clone was detected a few times. The CDR3 sequence is CASSLGQGNYGYTF. The CDR3 region has the DNA TGTGCCAGCAGCTTAGGACAGGGGAACTATGGCTACACCTTC. The rearrangement joins TRBV5-6 to TRBJ1-2; 9 nucleotides line up with TRBD1. The trim removed 2 bases at V and 2 bases at J, leaving 1 base unmatched. The CDR3 spans 14 residues. Germline CDR1 and CDR2: SGHDT and YYEEEE.

This sequence joins TRBV5-1 and TRBJ2-5; D possibly corresponds to TRBD2 (6 bases). V dropped 0 bases and J dropped 1 base, with 10 bases sitting between them. Germline V gene lookup returns CDR1 SGHRS and CDR2 YFSETQ. This CDR3 is built from 15 residues. The CDR3 protein is CASSLGGSGQETQYF. DNA for the CDR3: TGCGCCAGCAGCTTGGGTGGTAGCGGCCAAGAGACCCAGTACTTC.

The genes are TRBV27 and TRBJ2-1; TRBD2 matches 11 bases. CDR3 size: 18 residues. CDR1 is MNHEY and CDR2 is SMNVEV in the germline V gene (reference sequence). The V segment lost 8 bases and the J segment 2 bases; nucleotides outside the gene matches: 14. The CDR3 is CASAWTSGLLKPYNEQFF. The CDR3, as DNA: TGTGCCAGCGCATGGACTAGCGGGCTTCTAAAGCCCTACAATGAGCAGTTCTTC.

V gene TRBV27 combines with J gene TRBJ1-4; D uncertain. CDR3 length: 16 amino acids. Germline V CDR1 and CDR2: MNHEY, SMNVEV (reference sequence). Between the trimmed V and J ends, which lost 6 bases and 10 bases, there was a span of 24 bases. Written as DNA, the CDR3 is TGTGCCAGCAGCCTCATAAATAGAGTACCACGAGGAAAACTGTTTTTT. As protein: CASSLINRVPRGKLFF.

This chain links TRBV5-6 with TRBJ2-1, with D maybe TRBD1 (5 bases). Trimming cost V 7 bases and J 4 bases, with 15 bases left between them. Per germline, CDR1 SGHDT and CDR2 YYEEEE. This CDR3 has 14 residues. CDR3 nucleotide sequence: TGTGCCAGCTGGGGCAGGCCTCTATACAATGAGCAGTTCTTC. It encodes CASWGRPLYNEQFF.

V and J are TRBV2 and TRBJ1-2; D possibly corresponds to TRBD1 (6 bases). Trimming pared 7 bases from V and 8 bases from J, leaving 23 bases between. Germline V gives CDR1 SNHLY, CDR2 FYNNEI. This CDR3 is 15 amino acids long. The CDR3 is CASTAGAGVVKGYTF. CDR3 in DNA: TGTGCCAGCACCGCAGGCGCAGGGGTAGTAAAGGGCTACACCTTC.